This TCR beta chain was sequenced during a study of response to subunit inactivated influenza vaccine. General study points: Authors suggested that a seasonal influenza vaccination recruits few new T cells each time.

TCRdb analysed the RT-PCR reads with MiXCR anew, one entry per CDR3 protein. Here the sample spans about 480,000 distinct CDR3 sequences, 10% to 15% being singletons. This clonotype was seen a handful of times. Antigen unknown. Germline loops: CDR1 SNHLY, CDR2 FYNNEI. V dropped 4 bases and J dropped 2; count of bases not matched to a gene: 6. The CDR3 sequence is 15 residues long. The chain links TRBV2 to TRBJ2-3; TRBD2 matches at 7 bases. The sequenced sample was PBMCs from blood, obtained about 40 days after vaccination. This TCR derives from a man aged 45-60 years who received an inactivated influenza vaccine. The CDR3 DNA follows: TGTGCCAGCAGTGGCGGGGGAGGGACCACAGATACGCAGTATTTT. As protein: CASSGGGGTTDTQYF.